Sequencing of this T cell receptor beta chain was carried out in a study of neurological immune-mediated disorders. Synthesis of cDNA was carried out by template-switch 5'RACE. The reaction used 10-nucleotide random UMIs. Whenever a sequencing run was performed, it yielded over 190 million TCR-beta sequences from 15-18 subjects. TCRdb reanalysed the 5' RACE reads using MiXCR and keeps one entry per CDR3 protein. There are 40,000 to 45,000 distinct CDR3 sequences in the sample; 9.5% to 15% occur only once, and 1.3% lies in the top ten. Unsorted libraries were generated from 2 million PBMCs held at -80 degrees C. Germline CDR1 reads SGHTA; CDR2 reads FQGNSA. V gave up 1 base and J gave up 6 bases; unmatched junction bases: 3. This CDR3 is 14 amino acids long. General observations from the study: HTLV-1-associated myelopathy had the most TCR clonal expansion, whereas multiple sclerosis had the least (lower than in healthy controls).

This clonotype was counted ten times or more. The target antigen is unknown. Sequencing was carried out using PBMCs. The chain uses TRBV7-2 and TRBJ2-1; 7 nucleotides align to TRBD2. This TCR came from a female donor in good health. The CDR3 spells CASSLVGLFNEQFF. The CDR3 DNA is TGTGCCAGCAGCTTAGTGGGACTATTCAATGAGCAGTTCTTC. The whole variable domain, remainder taken from reference TRBV7-2 and TRBJ2-1, is GAGVSQSPSNKVTEKGKDVELRCDPISGHTALYWYRQSLGQGLEFLIYFQGNSAPDKSGLPSDRFSAERTGGSVSTLTIQRTQQEDSAVYLCASSLVGLFNEQFFGPGTRLTVL.